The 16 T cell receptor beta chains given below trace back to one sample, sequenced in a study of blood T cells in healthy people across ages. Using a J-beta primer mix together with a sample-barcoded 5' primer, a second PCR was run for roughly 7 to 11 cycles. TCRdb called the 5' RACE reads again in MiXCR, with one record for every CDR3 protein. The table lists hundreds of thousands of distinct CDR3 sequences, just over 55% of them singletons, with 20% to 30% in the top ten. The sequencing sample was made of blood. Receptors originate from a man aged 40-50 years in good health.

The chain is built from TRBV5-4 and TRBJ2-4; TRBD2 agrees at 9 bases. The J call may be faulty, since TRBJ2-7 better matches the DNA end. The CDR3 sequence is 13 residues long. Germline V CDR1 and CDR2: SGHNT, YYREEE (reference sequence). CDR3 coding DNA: TGTGCCAGCAGCGGGACTAGCAAATACGAGCAGTACTTC. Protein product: CASSGTSKYEQYF.

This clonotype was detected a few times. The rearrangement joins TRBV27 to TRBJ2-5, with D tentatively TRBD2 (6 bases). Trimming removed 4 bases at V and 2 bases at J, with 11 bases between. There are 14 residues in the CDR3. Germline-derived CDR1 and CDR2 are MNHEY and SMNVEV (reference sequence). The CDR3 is CASSYTGVQETQYF. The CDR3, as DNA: TGTGCCAGCAGTTATACGGGAGTTCAAGAGACCCAGTACTTC.

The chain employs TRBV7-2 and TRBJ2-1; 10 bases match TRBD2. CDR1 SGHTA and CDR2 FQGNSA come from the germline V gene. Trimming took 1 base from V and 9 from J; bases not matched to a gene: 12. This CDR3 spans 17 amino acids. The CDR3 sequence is CASSLEVSGRGAGEQFF. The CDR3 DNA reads TGTGCCAGCAGCTTAGAAGTCAGCGGGAGGGGGGCGGGTGAGCAGTTCTTC.

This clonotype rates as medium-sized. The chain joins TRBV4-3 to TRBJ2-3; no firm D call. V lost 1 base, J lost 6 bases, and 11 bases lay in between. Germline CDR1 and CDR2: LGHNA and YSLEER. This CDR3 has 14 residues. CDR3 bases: TGCGCCAGCAGCCAAGTAAGCACCGGGGATACGCAGTATTTT. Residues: CASSQVSTGDTQYF.

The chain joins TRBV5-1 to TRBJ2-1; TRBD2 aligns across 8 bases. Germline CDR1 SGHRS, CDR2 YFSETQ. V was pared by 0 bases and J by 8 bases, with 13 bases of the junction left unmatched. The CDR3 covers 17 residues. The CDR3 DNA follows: TGCGCCAGCAGCTTGGGGGTAGCGGGATGGGGCCATGATGAGCAGTTCTTC. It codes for CASSLGVAGWGHDEQFF.

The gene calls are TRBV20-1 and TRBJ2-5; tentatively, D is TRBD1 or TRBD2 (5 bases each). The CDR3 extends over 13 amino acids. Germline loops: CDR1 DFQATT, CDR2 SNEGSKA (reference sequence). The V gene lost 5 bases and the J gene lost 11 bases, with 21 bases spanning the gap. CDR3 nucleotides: TGCAGTGCTGCTTGGGACGTCGACAATGAGCAGTACTTC. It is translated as CSAAWDVDNEQYF.

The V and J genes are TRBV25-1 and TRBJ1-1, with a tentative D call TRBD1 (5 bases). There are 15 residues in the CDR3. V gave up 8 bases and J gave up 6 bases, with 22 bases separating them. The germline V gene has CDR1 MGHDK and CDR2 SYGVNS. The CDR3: CASGAPGPTSAEAFF. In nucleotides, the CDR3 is TGTGCCAGCGGAGCTCCGGGACCCACGAGCGCTGAAGCTTTCTTT. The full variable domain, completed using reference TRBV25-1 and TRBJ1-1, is EADIYQTPRYLVIGTGKKITLECSQTMGHDKMYWYQQDPGMELHLIHYSYGVNSTEKGDLSSESTVSRIRTEHFPLTLESARPSHTSQYLCASGAPGPTSAEAFFGQGTRLTVV.

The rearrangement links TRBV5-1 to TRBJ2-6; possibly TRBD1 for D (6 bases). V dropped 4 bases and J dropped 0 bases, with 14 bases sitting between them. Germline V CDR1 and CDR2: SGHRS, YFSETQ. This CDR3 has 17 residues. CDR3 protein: CASSDGQFLSGANVLTF. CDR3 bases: TGCGCCAGCAGCGATGGACAGTTCCTCTCTGGGGCCAACGTCCTGACTTTC. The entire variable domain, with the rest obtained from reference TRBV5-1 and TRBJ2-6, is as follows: KAGVTQTPRYLIKTRGQQVTLSCSPISGHRSVSWYQQTPGQGLQFLFEYFSETQRNKGNFPGRFSGRQFSNSRSEMNVSTLELGDSALYLCASSDGQFLSGANVLTFGAGSRLTVL.

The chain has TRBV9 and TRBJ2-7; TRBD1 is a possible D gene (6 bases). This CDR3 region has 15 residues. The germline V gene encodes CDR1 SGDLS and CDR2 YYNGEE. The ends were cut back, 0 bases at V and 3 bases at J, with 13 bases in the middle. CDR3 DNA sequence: TGTGCCAGCAGCGTAGAGGACAGCCCCCACTACGAGCAGTACTTC. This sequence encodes CASSVEDSPHYEQYF.

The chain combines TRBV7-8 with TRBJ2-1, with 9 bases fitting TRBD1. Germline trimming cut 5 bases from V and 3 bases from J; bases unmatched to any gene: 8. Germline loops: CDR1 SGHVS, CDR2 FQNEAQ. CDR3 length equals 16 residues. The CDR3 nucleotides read TGTGCCAGCAGCCTCCCACCGGGACAGGGCTACAATGAGCAGTTCTTC. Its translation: CASSLPPGQGYNEQFF.

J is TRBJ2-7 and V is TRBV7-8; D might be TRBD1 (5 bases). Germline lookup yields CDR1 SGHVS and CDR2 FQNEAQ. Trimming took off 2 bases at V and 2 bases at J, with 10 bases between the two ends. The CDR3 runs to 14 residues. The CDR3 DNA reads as TGTGCCAGCAGCTTACGACAGTCTGCCTACGAGCAGTACTTC. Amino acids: CASSLRQSAYEQYF.

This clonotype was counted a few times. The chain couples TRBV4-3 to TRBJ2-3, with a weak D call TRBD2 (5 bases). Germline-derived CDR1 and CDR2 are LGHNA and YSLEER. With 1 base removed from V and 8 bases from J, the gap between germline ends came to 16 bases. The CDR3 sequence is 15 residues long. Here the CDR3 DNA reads TGCGCCAGCAGCCAAGTCGGCGGGCTGCCAGGTACGCAGTATTTT. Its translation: CASSQVGGLPGTQYF.

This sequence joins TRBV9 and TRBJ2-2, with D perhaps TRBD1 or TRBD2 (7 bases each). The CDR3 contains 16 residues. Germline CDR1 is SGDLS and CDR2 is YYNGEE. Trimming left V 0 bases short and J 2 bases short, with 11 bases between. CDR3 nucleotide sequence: TGTGCCAGCAGCGTAGCAGGGGGGGGAAACACCGGGGAGCTGTTTTTT. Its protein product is CASSVAGGGNTGELFF.

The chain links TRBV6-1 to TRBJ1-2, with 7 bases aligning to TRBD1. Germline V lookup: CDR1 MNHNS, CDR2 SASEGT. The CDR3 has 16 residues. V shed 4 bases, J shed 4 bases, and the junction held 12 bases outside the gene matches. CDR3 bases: TGTGCCAGCAGTGGCGCCAGACAGGGAGTTACCTATGGCTACACCTTC. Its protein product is CASSGARQGVTYGYTF.

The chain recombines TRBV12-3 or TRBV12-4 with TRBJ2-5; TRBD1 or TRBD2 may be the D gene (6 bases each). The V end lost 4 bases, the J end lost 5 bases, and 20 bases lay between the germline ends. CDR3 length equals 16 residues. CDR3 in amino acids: CASSSLRHGGRETQYF. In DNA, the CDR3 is TGTGCCAGCAGTTCCCTTAGGCACGGGGGCAGGGAGACCCAGTACTTC.

This chain's CDR3 is CASSSDVSWEQYF. DNA of the CDR3: TGTGCCAGCAGTTCAGACGTCTCTTGGGAGCAGTACTTC. This chain connects TRBV27 to TRBJ2-7; D is uncertain. This CDR3 comprises 13 residues. Germline V CDR1 and CDR2: MNHEY, SMNVEV (reference sequence). V was clipped by 4 bases and J by 7 bases, with 14 bases between them.